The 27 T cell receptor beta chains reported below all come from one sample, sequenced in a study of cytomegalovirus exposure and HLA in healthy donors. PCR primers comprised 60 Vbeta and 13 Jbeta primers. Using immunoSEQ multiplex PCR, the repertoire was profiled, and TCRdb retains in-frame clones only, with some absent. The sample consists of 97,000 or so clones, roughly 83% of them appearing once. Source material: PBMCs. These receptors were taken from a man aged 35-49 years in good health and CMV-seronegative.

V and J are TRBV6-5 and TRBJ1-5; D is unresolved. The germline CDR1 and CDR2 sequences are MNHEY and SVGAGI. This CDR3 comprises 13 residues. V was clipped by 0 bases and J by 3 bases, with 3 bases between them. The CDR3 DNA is TGTGCCAGCAGTTACTCCAACAATCAGCCCCAGCATTTT. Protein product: CASSYSNNQPQHF.

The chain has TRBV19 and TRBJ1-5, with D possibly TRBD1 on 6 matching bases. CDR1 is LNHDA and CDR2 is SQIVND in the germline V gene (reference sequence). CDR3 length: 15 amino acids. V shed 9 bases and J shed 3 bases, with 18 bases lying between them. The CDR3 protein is CASHYTDSHNQPQHF. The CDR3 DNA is TGTGCCAGCCACTATACGGACAGTCACAATCAGCCCCAGCATTTT.

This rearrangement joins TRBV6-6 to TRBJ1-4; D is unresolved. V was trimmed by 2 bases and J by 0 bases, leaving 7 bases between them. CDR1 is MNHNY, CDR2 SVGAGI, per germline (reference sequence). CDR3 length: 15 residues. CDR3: CASSYRGATNEKLFF. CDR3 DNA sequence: TGTGCCAGCAGTTACCGAGGCGCAACTAATGAAAAACTGTTTTTT.

The CDR3: CASSVDGGASDTQYF. DNA of the CDR3: TGTGCCAGCAGCGTAGACGGGGGGGCCTCAGATACGCAGTATTTT. V gene TRBV9 combines with J gene TRBJ2-3, with 8 bases identical to TRBD2. The CDR3 covers 15 residues. V gave up 0 bases and J gave up 4 bases; unmatched junction bases: 4. Per the germline V gene, CDR1 is SGDLS and CDR2 is YYNGEE.

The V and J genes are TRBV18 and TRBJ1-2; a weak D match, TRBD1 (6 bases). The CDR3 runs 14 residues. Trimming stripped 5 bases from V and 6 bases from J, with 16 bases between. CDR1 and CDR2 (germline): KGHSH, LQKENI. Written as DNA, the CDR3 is TGTGCCAGCTCAGCCGCTGGGACATCCAATGGCTACACCTTC. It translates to CASSAAGTSNGYTF. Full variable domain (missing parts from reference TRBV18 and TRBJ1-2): NAGVMQNPRHLVRRRGQEARLRCSPMKGHSHVYWYRQLPEEGLKFMVYLQKENIIDESGMPKERFSAEFPKEGPSILRIQQVVRGDSAAYFCASSAAGTSNGYTFGSGTRLTVV.

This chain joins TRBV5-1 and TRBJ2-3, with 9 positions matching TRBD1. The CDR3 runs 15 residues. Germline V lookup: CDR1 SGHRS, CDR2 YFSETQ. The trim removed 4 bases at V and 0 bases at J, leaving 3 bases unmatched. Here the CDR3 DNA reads TGCGCCAGCAGCGACGACAGGGGGAGCACAGATACGCAGTATTTT. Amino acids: CASSDDRGSTDTQYF.

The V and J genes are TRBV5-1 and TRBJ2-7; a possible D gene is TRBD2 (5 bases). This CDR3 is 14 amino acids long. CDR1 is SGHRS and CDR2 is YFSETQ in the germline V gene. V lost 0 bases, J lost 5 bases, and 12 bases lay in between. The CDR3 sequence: CASSLAVARNEQYF. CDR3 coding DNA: TGCGCCAGCAGCTTGGCAGTAGCGAGGAACGAGCAGTACTTC.

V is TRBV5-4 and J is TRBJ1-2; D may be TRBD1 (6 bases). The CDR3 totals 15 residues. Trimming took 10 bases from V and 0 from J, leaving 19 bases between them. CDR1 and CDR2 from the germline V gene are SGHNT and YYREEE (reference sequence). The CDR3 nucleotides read TGTGCCTTCCTGGGAGGGGGAGTATCTAACTATGGCTACACCTTC. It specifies CAFLGGGVSNYGYTF.

In DNA, the CDR3 is TGCGCCAGCAGCCTGACACCCCTATTCACCGGGGAGCTGTTTTTT. Translated: CASSLTPLFTGELFF. J is TRBJ2-2 and V is TRBV5-1, with D uncertain. This CDR3 is 15 amino acids long. From germline, CDR1 is SGHRS and CDR2 YFSETQ. The V end was cut by 4 bases, the J end by 4 bases, with 14 bases between.

This CDR3 is CASSYSTGQEYGYTF. CDR3 coding DNA: TGTGCCAGCAGTTACTCGACGGGACAGGAATATGGCTACACCTTC. V usage is TRBV6-6 and J usage is TRBJ1-2; 8 bases map to TRBD1. Trimming at V came to 0 bases and at J to 5 bases, leaving 5 bases not matched to a gene. CDR1 MNHNY and CDR2 SVGAGI come from the germline V gene (reference sequence). The CDR3 runs 15 residues.

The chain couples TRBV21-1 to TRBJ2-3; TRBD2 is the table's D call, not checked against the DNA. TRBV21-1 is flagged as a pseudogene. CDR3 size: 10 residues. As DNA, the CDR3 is TGTGCCAGCCAAGAGGATACGCAGTATTTT. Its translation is CASQEDTQYF.

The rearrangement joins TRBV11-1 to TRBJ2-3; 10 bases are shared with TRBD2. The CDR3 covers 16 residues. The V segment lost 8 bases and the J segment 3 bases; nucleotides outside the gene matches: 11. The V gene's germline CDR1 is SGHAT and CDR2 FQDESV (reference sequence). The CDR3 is CASRRSGGEGTDTQYF. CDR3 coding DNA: TGTGCCAGCCGGAGAAGCGGGGGGGAAGGTACAGATACGCAGTATTTT.

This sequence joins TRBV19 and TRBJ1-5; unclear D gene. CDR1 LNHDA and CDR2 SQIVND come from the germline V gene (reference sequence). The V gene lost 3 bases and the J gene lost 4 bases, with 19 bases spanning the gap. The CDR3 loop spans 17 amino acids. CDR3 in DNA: TGTGCCAGTAGTATGTCCCGGTTACTGTGGTGGAATCAGCCCCAGCATTTT. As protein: CASSMSRLLWWNQPQHF.

CDR3 bases: TGTGCAAGTCGCTCGCAACAGGGGGTCTGTGGTGAGCAGTTCTTC. Translated: CASRSQQGVCGEQFF. The chain has TRBV12-2 and TRBJ2-1; the table gives TRBD1 as D, unverified against the DNA. TRBV12-2 corresponds to a pseudogene. CDR3 length: 15 residues.

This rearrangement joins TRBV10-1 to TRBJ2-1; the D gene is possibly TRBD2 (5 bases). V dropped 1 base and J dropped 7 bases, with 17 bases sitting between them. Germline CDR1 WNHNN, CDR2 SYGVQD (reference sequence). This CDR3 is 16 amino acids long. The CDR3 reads CASSECAGICSNEQFF. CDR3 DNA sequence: TGCGCCAGCAGTGAGTGTGCCGGGATTTGTTCTAATGAGCAGTTCTTC.

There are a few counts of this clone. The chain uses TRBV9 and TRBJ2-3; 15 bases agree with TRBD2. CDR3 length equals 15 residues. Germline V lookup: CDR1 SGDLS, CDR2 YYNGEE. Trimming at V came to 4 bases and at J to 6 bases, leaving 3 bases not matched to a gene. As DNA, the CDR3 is TGTGCCAGCAGCCCAGGGACTAGCGGGGGGGATACGCAGTATTTT. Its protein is CASSPGTSGGDTQYF.

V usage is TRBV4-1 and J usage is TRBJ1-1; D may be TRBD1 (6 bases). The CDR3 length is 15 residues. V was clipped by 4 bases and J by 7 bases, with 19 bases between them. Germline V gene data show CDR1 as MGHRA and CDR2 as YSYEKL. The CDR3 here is CASSPMGRTALEAFF. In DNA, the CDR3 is TGCGCCAGCAGCCCCATGGGCCGGACAGCACTTGAAGCTTTCTTT.

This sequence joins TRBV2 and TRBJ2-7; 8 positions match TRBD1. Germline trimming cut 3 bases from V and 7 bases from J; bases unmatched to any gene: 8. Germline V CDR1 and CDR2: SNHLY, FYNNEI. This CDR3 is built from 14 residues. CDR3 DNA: TGTGCCAGCAGTGATGCCAGGGGGCTGGGTGAGCAGTACTTC. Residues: CASSDARGLGEQYF. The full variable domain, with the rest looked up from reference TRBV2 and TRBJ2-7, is EPEVTQTPSHQVTQMGQEVILRCVPISNHLYFYWYRQILGQKVEFLVSFYNNEISEKSEIFDDQFSVERPDGSNFTLKIRSTKLEDSAMYFCASSDARGLGEQYFGPGTRLTVT.

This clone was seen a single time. The CDR3 region has the DNA TGTGCCAGCAGGTACACAGAATCCTACGAGCAGTACTTC. It codes for CASRYTESYEQYF. The chain carries TRBV6-4 and TRBJ2-7; no reliable D call. Germline CDR1 reads MRHNA; CDR2 reads SNTAGT. The CDR3 is made up of 13 amino acids. Trimming shortened V by 6 bases and J by 1 base, and 10 bases separated the two germline ends.

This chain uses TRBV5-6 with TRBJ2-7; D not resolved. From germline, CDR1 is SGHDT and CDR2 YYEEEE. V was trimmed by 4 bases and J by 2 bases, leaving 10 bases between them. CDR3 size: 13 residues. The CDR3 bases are TGTGCCAGCAGCCAGACTGCTACCTACGAGCAGTACTTC. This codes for CASSQTATYEQYF.

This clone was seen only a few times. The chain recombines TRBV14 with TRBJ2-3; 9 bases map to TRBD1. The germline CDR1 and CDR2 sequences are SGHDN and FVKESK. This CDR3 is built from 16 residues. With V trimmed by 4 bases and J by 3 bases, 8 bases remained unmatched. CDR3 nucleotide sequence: TGTGCCAGCAGCCGAAGGGACAGGGAGGCGACAGATACGCAGTATTTT. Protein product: CASSRRDREATDTQYF.

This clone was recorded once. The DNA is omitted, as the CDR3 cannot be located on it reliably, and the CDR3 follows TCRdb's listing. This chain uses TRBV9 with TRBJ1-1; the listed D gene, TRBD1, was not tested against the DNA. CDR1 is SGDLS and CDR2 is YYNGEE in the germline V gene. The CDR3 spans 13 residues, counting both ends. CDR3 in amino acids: CASSVGKGSSPQF.

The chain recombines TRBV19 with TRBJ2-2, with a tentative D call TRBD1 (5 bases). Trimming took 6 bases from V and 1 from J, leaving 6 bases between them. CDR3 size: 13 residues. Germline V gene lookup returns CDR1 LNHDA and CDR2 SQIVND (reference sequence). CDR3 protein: CASSDRNTGELFF. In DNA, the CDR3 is TGTGCCAGTAGCGACAGGAACACCGGGGAGCTGTTTTTT.

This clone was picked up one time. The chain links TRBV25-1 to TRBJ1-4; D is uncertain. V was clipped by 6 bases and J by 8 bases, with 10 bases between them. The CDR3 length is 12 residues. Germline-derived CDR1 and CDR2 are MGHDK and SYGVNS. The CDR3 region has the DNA TGTGCCAGCAGCAAGAGCGGAGAAAAACTGTTTTTT. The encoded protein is CASSKSGEKLFF.

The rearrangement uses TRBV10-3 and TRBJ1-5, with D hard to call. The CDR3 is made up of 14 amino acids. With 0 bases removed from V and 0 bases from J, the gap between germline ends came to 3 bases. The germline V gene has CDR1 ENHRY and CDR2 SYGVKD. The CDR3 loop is CAISESYSNQPQHF. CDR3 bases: TGTGCCATCAGTGAGTCGTATAGCAATCAGCCCCAGCATTTT.

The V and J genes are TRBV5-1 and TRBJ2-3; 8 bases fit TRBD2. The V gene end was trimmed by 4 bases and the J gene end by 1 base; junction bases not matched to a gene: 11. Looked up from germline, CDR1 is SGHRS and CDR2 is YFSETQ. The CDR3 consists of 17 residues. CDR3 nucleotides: TGCGCCAGCAGCGGCGGGGGCGGGGGGTTTGGCACAGATACGCAGTATTTT. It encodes CASSGGGGGFGTDTQYF.

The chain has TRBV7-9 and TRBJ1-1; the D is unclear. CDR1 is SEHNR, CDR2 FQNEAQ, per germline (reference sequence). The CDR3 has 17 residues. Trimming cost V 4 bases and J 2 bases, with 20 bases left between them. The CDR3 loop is CASSSHGRVVVNTEAFF. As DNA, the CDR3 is TGTGCCAGCAGCTCTCATGGGAGGGTGGTAGTCAACACTGAAGCTTTCTTT.